This T cell receptor (beta chain) was found in a study of blood T cell repertoires in COVID-19. Study information: Sources were T cells, B-cell-depleted T cells, or PBMCs; the material itself was cDNA or gDNA.

The data were produced by immunoSEQ multiplex PCR, yet TCRdb's version contains in-frame clones alone and is incomplete. The table lists over 120,000 clones, about 86% of them singletons, with roughly 3% in the top ten. Sequencing was done on a sample of peripheral blood. This receptor was identified in a woman of 80 years or more with acute or convalescent COVID-19.

CDR3 protein: CASSLKLAGGKDEQFF. CDR3 bases: TGTGCCAGCAGCTTAAAGCTAGCGGGGGGTAAGGATGAGCAGTTCTTC. The J gene is TRBJ2-1, the V gene TRBV13, with 11 bases fitting TRBD2. Germline trimming cut 2 bases from V and 8 bases from J; bases unmatched to any gene: 8. This CDR3 contains 16 residues. Germline loops: CDR1 PRHDT, CDR2 FYEKMQ (reference sequence).